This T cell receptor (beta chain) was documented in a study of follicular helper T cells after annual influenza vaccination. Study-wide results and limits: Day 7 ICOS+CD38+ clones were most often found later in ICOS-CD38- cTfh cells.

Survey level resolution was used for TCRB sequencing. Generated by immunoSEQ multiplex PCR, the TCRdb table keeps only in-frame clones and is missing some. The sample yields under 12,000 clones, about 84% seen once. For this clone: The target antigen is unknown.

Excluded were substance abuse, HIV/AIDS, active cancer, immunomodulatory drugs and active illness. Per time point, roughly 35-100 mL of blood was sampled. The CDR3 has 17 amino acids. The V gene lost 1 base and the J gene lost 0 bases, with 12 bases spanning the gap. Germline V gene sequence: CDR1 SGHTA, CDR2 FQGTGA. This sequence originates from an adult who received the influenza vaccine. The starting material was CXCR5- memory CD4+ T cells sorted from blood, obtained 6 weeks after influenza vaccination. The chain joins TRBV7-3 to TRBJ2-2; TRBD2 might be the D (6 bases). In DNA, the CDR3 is TGTGCCAGCAGCTTAATACCTGGCGGGGCGAACACCGGGGAGCTGTTTTTT. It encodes CASSLIPGGANTGELFF.